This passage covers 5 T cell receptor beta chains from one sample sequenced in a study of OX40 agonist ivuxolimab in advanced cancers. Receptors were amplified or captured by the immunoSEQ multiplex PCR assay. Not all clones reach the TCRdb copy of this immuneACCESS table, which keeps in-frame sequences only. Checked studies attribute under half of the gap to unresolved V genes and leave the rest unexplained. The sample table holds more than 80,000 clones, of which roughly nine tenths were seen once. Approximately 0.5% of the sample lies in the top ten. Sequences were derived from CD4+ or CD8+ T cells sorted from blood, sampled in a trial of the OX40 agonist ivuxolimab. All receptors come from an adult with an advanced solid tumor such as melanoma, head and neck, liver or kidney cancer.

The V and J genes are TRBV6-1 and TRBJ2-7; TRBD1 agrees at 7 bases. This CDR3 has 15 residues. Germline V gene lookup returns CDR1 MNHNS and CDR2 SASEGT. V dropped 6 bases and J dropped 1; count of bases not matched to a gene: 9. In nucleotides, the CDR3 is TGTGCCAGCAGAGTCACTCCGGGACAGTCCTACGAGCAGTACTTC. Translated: CASRVTPGQSYEQYF.

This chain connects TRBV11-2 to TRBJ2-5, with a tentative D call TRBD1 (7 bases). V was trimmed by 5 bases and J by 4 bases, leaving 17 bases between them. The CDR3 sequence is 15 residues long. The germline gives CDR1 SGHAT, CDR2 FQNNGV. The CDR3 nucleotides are TGTGCCAGCAGCCTACCGGGGCAGGGGGGAGAGACCCAGTACTTC. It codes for CASSLPGQGGETQYF.

This chain's CDR3 is CASSLQGSNTGELFF. Here the CDR3 DNA reads TGCGCCAGCAGCTTGCAGGGCTCGAACACCGGGGAGCTGTTTTTT. The V gene is TRBV5-1, the J gene TRBJ2-2; maybe TRBD1 (5 bases). Trimming took off 1 base at V and 0 bases at J, with 7 bases between the two ends. The germline V gene encodes CDR1 SGHRS and CDR2 YFSETQ. The CDR3 extends over 15 amino acids.

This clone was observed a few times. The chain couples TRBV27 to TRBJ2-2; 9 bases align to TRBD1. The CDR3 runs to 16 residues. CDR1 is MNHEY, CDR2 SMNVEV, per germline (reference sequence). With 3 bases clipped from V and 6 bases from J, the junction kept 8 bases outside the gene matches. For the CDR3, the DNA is TGTGCCAGCAGTTTCGGAGGGACAGGGCAGGCCGGGGAGCTGTTTTTT. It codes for CASSFGGTGQAGELFF.

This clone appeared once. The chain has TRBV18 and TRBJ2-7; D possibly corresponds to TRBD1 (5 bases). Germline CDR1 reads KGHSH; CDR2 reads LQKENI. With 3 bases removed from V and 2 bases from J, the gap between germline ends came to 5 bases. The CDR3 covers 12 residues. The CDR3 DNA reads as TGTGCCAGCTCACCGGACACCTACGAGCAGTACTTC. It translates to CASSPDTYEQYF.